This T cell receptor beta chain appears in the sequencing data of a study of metastatic and nonmetastatic thyroid tumors. Across the study: Thyroid patients, malignant and benign, had repertoires compared across blood and tumor or nodule tissue.

Regarding this clone: The antigen is undetermined.

General observations from the study: Versus benign nodules, malignant thyroid tumors reportedly had significantly higher TCR beta diversity, in blood and tumor.

Ahead of thyroid surgery, no patient had received treatment of any kind. In the authors' workflow: A classifier for distant metastasis in papillary thyroid cancer was constructed using CDR3 differences observed across clinicopathological groups. TCRdb reprocessed the PCR reads using MiXCR. The V and J calls follow TCRdb's processing rather than the paper's. The sample holds about 35,000 clones, approximately 30% seen once. The origin of this receptor is a female donor with papillary thyroid cancer or a benign thyroid nodule (not recorded which). Some clones in this sample may be carry-over from other donors' samples. Sequenced sample: blood.

CDR3 in amino acids: CASVGDRGLEQYF. The CDR3 nucleotides are TGTGCCAGCGTAGGCGACAGGGGGCTCGAGCAGTACTTC. This rearrangement joins TRBV3-1 to TRBJ2-7; 10 bases are a match to TRBD1. This CDR3 comprises 13 residues. V lost 8 bases to trimming and J lost 6 bases; unmatched junction nucleotides: 7. Looked up from germline, CDR1 is LGHDT and CDR2 is YNNKEL (reference sequence).